What follows describes a single T cell receptor (beta chain). Its cognate antigen is unknown. Scientists made TCR beta libraries using quantitative 5'-RACE with molecular barcodes. TCRdb ran MiXCR on the 5' RACE reads and lists one entry per CDR3 protein. Of 450,000 to 550,000 distinct CDR3 sequences detected, about 5.7% appear once; the ten largest clones hold 3.5%. This CDR3 is 15 amino acids long. V was cut by 0 bases and J by 2 bases, with 11 bases left in between. The germline V gene has CDR1 MNHEY and CDR2 SVGAGI. This sample is drawn from a study of CD8 T cells in ankylosing spondylitis. Points from the study as a whole: Fewer than ten highly homologous variants made up a TCR beta motif, and this motif appeared characteristic of ankylosing spondylitis blood. A CD8+ phenotype characterized the disease-linked clones, which were relatively rare in peripheral blood. There was reportedly significant enrichment of clones that were disease-linked in matched ankylosing spondylitis synovial fluid. Previously reported in reactive arthritis synovial fluid and blood were some of the motif variants.

The gene calls are TRBV6-5 and TRBJ2-7, with D tentatively TRBD1 (5 bases). Sequenced: blood, either unsorted or a sorted T cell fraction (not recorded which). This sequence was found in a male donor with ankylosing spondylitis. This CDR3 reads CASSYSLDRPYEQYF. The CDR3 nucleotides are TGTGCCAGCAGTTACTCACTCGACAGACCCTACGAGCAGTACTTC.